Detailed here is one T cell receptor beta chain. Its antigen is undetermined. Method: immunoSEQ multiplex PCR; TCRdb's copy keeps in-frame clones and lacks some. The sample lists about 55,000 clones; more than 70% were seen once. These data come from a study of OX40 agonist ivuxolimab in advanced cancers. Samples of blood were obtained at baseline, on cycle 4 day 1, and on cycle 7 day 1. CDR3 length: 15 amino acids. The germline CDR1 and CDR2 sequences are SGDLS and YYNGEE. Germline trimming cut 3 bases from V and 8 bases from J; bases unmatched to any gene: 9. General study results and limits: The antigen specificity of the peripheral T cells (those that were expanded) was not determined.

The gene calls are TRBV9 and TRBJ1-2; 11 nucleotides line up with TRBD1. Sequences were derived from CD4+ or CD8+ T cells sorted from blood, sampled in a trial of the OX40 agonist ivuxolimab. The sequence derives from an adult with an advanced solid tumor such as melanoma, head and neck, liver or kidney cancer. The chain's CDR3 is CASSDWTGGFSGYTF. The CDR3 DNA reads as TGTGCCAGCAGCGATTGGACAGGGGGCTTCTCAGGCTACACCTTC.